The rows below give T cell receptor beta chains drawn from one sample of a study of Graves' ophthalmopathy and Graves' hyperthyroidism. TCRdb analysed the multiplex PCR reads with MiXCR anew, one entry per CDR3 protein. The table includes around 670,000 distinct CDR3 sequences, roughly two fifths detected once. The sample was peripheral blood. The receptor set was obtained from an adult man with Graves' ophthalmopathy. Each CDR3 is given without its conserved first and last residue. The order of the fields is D gene, V gene, J gene, CDR3 protein. The D gene is left open where the match is weak.

NA	TRBV24-1	TRBJ1-2	ATSDTTRADGYT
NA	TRBV9	TRBJ2-7	ASRGRGYTYEQY
TRBD1	TRBV24-1	TRBJ1-4	ATSDPGTGDGKLF
NA	TRBV10-2	TRBJ1-2	ASSDLGRGIVGGYT
TRBD1	TRBV19	TRBJ2-7	ASSRYGTGPYEQY
NA	TRBV2	TRBJ1-6	ASMTALGSPLH
NA	TRBV10-3	TRBJ1-6	AIRRGDSPLH
TRBD1	TRBV10-3	TRBJ2-5	AISESQGAVWSDQY
TRBD1	TRBV7-2	TRBJ2-6	ASSLTGAISGANVLT
TRBD1	TRBV29-1	TRBJ1-5	SAGQGGNQPQH
NA	TRBV2	TRBJ1-4	ASSGRTSNEKLF
TRBD2	TRBV20-1	TRBJ2-7	SAKHLIAGLSYEQY
NA	TRBV10-3	TRBJ2-2	AISESGELF
NA	TRBV19	TRBJ1-5	ASKGFKQPQH
NA	TRBV24-1	TRBJ2-3	ATSDRGFSTDTQY
TRBD2	TRBV5-1	TRBJ2-1	ASAQTGTSVNEQF
NA	TRBV9	TRBJ1-3	ASTADSSSGNTIY
NA	TRBV7-9	TRBJ2-7	ASSLAGGLAYEQY
TRBD1	TRBV7-9	TRBJ2-7	ASSLPGQGFNEQY
TRBD2	TRBV11-2	TRBJ2-5	ASSLDGAGVEETQY
NA	TRBV2	TRBJ1-2	ASSREQGGSYGYT
TRBD1	TRBV19	TRBJ1-4	ASSATGTGKELF
NA	TRBV29-1	TRBJ1-1	SVVGWAEAF
NA	TRBV29-1	TRBJ1-4	SVEVVQGGTEKLF
NA	TRBV2	TRBJ1-4	ASSYFGHSNEKLF
TRBD2	TRBV9	TRBJ2-5	AGSYLAGGQAAQY
TRBD1	TRBV7-8	TRBJ1-1	ASSLAGTGVETEAF
NA	TRBV6-5	TRBJ1-1	ASIRGVFDTEAF
NA	TRBV19	TRBJ1-4	ASSQQGGTNEKLF
NA	TRBV10-3	TRBJ2-5	AISLPLSRQETQY
TRBD2	TRBV7-9	TRBJ2-2	ASSLAGILAGANTGELF
TRBD2	TRBV20-1	TRBJ2-5	SAGGTSGIRETQY
TRBD1	TRBV7-9	TRBJ2-3	ASSRQATGGEGDTQY
NA	TRBV14	TRBJ1-5	ASSQGTQPQH
NA	TRBV14	TRBJ1-2	ASRRFSGINGYT
NA	TRBV15	TRBJ1-6	ATSQGGSPLH
NA	TRBV5-6	TRBJ1-2	ASSLSPGTFGYGYT
TRBD1	TRBV2	TRBJ2-7	ASRVLGQGVYEQY
TRBD2	TRBV7-9	TRBJ2-2	ASSLTGTSGELF
TRBD2	TRBV2	TRBJ2-5	ASRGTSSGPETQY
TRBD1	TRBV7-9	TRBJ2-3	ASSKDLQGASADTQY
TRBD2	TRBV20-1	TRBJ2-7	SAEGTSGGYYEQY
TRBD1	TRBV5-5	TRBJ2-7	ASSLVTGGSYEQY
TRBD1	TRBV6-5	TRBJ1-4	ASSYGGQFHEKLF
NA	TRBV7-9	TRBJ1-1	ASSLASQGQAF
TRBD1	TRBV7-9	TRBJ2-2	ASSSTSGTGSAGELF
NA	TRBV10-3	TRBJ1-1	ASSYSRDDRNEAF
NA	TRBV7-2	TRBJ1-6	AGSLKQNSPLH
TRBD1	TRBV15	TRBJ2-7	ATSRRQGYEQY
NA	TRBV7-2	TRBJ1-4	ASSPSGVREKLF
NA	TRBV24-1	TRBJ1-5	ATSGPGIGNQPQH
NA	TRBV24-1	TRBJ1-5	ASSSGDIRYEH
NA	TRBV20-1	TRBJ2-5	SAKLKKLGQETQY
NA	TRBV20-1	TRBJ2-2	SALTPGGFGTGELF
TRBD1	TRBV25-1	TRBJ2-2	ASSVEMQGAGELF
TRBD2	TRBV29-1	TRBJ2-2	SVEKRLAGNTGELF
TRBD2	TRBV13	TRBJ2-7	ASRQRGGNYEQY